The 10 T cell receptor beta chains in this list originate from one sample, sequenced in a study of cytomegalovirus exposure and HLA in healthy donors. Primers for the PCR totalled 60 Vbeta and 13 Jbeta. The repertoire was sequenced with immunoSEQ multiplex PCR; TCRdb's copy has only in-frame clones and lacks some. The table records 150,000 to 200,000 clones, around 84% of them present only once. What was sequenced was PBMCs. The receptors were gathered from a woman between 45 and 65 years old in good health and CMV-seropositive.

The genes are TRBV11-2 and TRBJ2-5; a possible D gene is TRBD1 (7 bases). Germline CDR1 SGHAT, CDR2 FQNNGV. The CDR3 extends over 14 amino acids. Trimming took off 3 bases at V and 5 bases at J, with 13 bases between the two ends. The CDR3 DNA follows: TGTGCCAGCAGCTTTCAGGGGGGCGGTGAGACCCAGTACTTC. Residues: CASSFQGGGETQYF.

The chain has TRBV10-3 and TRBJ1-2; D perhaps matches TRBD1 (5 bases). V gave up 4 bases and J gave up 8 bases, with 14 bases separating them. The CDR3 contains 13 residues. Per germline, CDR1 ENHRY and CDR2 SYGVKD. This chain's CDR3 is CAISGQGGGGYTF. In DNA, the CDR3 is TGTGCCATCAGTGGGCAGGGAGGAGGAGGCTACACCTTC.

The chain carries TRBV6-5 and TRBJ1-1; maybe TRBD1 (6 bases). V dropped 10 bases and J dropped 5 bases, with 11 bases sitting between them. This CDR3 has 11 residues. Germline V gene sequence: CDR1 MNHEY, CDR2 SVGAGI. The DNA for the CDR3 is TGTGCCACCGTAAGGGGGACTGAAGCTTTCTTT. It codes for CATVRGTEAFF.

The chain combines TRBV6-4 with TRBJ2-1, with no clear D. V was shortened by 7 bases and J by 7 bases, with 14 bases between the two germline ends. CDR3 size: 13 residues. Germline assignment: CDR1 MRHNA and CDR2 SNTAGT. CDR3: CASMNLLSNEQFF. CDR3 bases: TGTGCCAGCATGAATCTCCTTAGTAATGAGCAGTTCTTC.

The CDR3 region has the DNA TGTGCCAGCAGTGAACGTCGGGGAGCGGGCTATGGCTACACCTTC. Protein sequence: CASSERRGAGYGYTF. The chain couples TRBV2 to TRBJ1-2; D uncertain. V lost 2 bases and J 4 bases, leaving 14 bases between the germline ends. This CDR3 contains 15 residues. CDR1 and CDR2 from the germline V gene are SNHLY and FYNNEI.

V gene TRBV6-5 combines with J gene TRBJ2-1, with 9 bases that match TRBD2. From germline, CDR1 is MNHEY and CDR2 SVGAGI. Trimming took 4 bases from V and 16 from J; bases not matched to a gene: 11. This CDR3 comprises 13 residues. The CDR3 sequence: CASSLKAGGATFF. The CDR3 DNA sequence: TGTGCCAGCAGTTTAAAAGCGGGGGGAGCGACCTTCTTC.

This clone was seen a few times. The V call is TRBV13, the J call TRBJ1-1, with a tentative D call TRBD1 (5 bases). The CDR3 totals 17 residues. The V gene's germline CDR1 is PRHDT and CDR2 FYEKMQ (reference sequence). The germline V and J ends were trimmed by 4 bases and 11 bases, with 29 bases remaining between them. The CDR3 sequence: CASSYRGVGGGRFGAFF. CDR3 bases: TGTGCCAGCAGCTACCGGGGTGTGGGGGGAGGGCGGTTTGGCGCTTTCTTT.

The gene calls are TRBV2 and TRBJ2-3, with TRBD2 identical over 8 bases. From germline, CDR1 is SNHLY and CDR2 FYNNEI. The CDR3 covers 15 residues. Trimming at V came to 7 bases and at J to 0 bases, leaving 6 bases not matched to a gene. CDR3: CASKGGGTSTDTQYF. For the CDR3, the DNA is TGTGCCAGCAAGGGCGGGGGGACCAGCACAGATACGCAGTATTTT.

Note on this clone: The germline gene is not matched at one end of the junction; a read error may be the cause. The genes are TRBV7-9 and TRBJ1-4; D uncertain. This CDR3 region has 12 residues. Germline values: CDR1 SEHNR, CDR2 FQNEAQ (reference sequence). CDR3 coding DNA: TGTTCCAGCAGCTTAAACGGCGGCAAACTGTTTTTT. It yields the protein CSSSLNGGKLFF.

The V gene is TRBV5-1, the J gene TRBJ1-1, with D hard to call. There are 15 residues in the CDR3. Looked up from germline, CDR1 is SGHRS and CDR2 is YFSETQ. V lost 3 bases to trimming and J lost 1 base, with 13 bases between them. This CDR3 reads CASSSRTYPNTEAFF. CDR3 bases: TGCGCCAGCAGCTCGCGGACTTACCCGAACACTGAAGCTTTCTTT.